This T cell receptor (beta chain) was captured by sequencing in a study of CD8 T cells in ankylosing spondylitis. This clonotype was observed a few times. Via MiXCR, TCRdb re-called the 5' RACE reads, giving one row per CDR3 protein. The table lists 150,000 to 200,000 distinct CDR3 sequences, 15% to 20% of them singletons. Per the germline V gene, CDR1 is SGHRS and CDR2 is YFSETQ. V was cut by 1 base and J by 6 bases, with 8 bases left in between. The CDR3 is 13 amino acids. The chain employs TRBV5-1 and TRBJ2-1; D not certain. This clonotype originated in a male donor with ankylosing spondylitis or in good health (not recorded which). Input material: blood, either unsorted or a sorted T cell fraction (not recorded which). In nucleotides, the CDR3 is TGCGCCAGCAGCTTGCTCCCGGCCAATGAGCAGTTCTTC. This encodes CASSLLPANEQFF.